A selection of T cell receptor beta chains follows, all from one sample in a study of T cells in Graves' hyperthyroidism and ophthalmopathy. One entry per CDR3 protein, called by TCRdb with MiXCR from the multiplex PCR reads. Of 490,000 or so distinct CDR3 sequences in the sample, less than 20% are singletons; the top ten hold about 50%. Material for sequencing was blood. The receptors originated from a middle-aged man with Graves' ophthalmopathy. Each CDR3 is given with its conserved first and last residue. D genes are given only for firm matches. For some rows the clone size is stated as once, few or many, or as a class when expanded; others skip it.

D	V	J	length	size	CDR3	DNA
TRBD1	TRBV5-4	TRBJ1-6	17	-	CASSENSGTAIDSPLHF	TGTGCCAGCAGCGAGAATTCCGGGACAGCCATAGATTCACCCCTCCACTTT
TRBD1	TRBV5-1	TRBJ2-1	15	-	CASSLDRGARNEQFF	TGCGCCAGCAGCTTGGACAGGGGGGCGAGGAATGAGCAGTTCTTC
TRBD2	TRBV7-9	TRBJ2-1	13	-	CASSLQGEGEQFF	TGTGCCAGCAGCTTACAAGGGGAGGGTGAGCAGTTCTTC
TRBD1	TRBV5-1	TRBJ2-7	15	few	CASSLRSTGSYEQYF	TGCGCCAGCAGCTTGAGGTCGACAGGGTCCTACGAGCAGTACTTC
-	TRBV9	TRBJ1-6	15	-	CASSAGRFYNSPLHF	TGTGCCAGCAGCGCCGGACGTTTCTATAATTCACCCCTCCACTTT
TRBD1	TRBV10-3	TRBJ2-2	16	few	CAITGDQGAYTGELFF	TGTGCCATCACTGGAGACCAGGGGGCATACACCGGGGAGCTGTTTTTT
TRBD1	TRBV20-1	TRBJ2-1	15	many	CSAPKNRGTYNEQFF	TGCAGTGCTCCCAAAAACAGGGGGACCTACAATGAGCAGTTCTTC
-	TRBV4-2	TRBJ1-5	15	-	CASSQGRASNQPQHF	TGTGCCAGCAGCCAAGGCAGGGCAAGCAATCAGCCCCAGCATTTT
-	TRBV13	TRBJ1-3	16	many	CASSLVGSSAGNTIYF	TGTGCCAGCAGCTTAGTTGGATCCTCCGCAGGAAACACCATATATTTT
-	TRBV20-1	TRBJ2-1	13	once	CSITGPSYNEQFF	TGCAGCATTACGGGACCGTCCTACAATGAGCAGTTCTTC
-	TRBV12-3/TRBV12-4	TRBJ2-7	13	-	CASRDLASYEQYF	TGTGCCAGCAGAGACCTCGCCTCCTACGAGCAGTACTTC
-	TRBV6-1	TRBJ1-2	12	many	CASRGHSRGYTF	TGTGCCAGCAGAGGACACAGCCGGGGCTACACCTTC
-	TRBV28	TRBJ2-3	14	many	CASSSLQRTDTQYF	TGTGCCAGCAGCTCTCTCCAGAGGACAGATACGCAGTATTTT
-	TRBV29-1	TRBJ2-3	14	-	CSAVPGTELYTQYF	TGCAGCGCGGTCCCCGGGACTGAGTTATATACGCAGTATTTT
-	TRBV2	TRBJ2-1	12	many	CASSWTVNEQFF	TGTGCCAGCAGTTGGACTGTCAATGAGCAGTTCTTC
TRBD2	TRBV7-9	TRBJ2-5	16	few	CASSLLPLAGGETQYF	TGTGCCAGCAGCTTACTGCCCCTAGCGGGAGGAGAGACCCAGTACTTC
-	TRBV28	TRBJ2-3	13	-	CASSPLLTDTQYF	TGTGCCAGCAGTCCGTTACTCACAGATACGCAGTATTTT
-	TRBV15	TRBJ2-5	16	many	CATSRDVARQQETQYF	TGTGCCACCAGCAGAGATGTGGCTCGCCAGCAAGAGACCCAGTACTTC
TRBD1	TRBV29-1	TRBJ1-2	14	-	CSVDPGQGWGGYTF	TGCAGCGTTGATCCCGGACAGGGCTGGGGTGGCTACACCTTC
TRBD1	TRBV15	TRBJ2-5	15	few	CATSRSDGQGETQYF	TGTGCCACCAGCAGATCCGACGGACAGGGAGAGACCCAGTACTTC
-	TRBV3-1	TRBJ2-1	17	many	CASSQDSGTRTINEQFF	TGTGCCAGCAGCCAAGACAGTGGGACTCGGACCATCAATGAGCAGTTCTTC
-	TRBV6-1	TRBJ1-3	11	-	CASSVGNTIYF	TGTGCCAGCAGTGTTGGAAACACCATATATTTT
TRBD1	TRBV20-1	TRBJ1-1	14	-	CSARPLDRDTEAFF	TGCAGTGCTAGACCCCTCGACAGGGACACTGAAGCTTTCTTT
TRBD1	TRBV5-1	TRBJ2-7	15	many	CASSNSGTEPGEQYF	TGCGCCAGCAGCAACTCCGGGACAGAGCCCGGCGAGCAGTACTTC
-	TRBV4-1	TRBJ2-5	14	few	CASSQGGGVETQYF	TGCGCCAGCAGCCAGGGGGGTGGGGTCGAGACCCAGTACTTC
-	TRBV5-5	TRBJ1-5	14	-	CAGSLVYTDQPQHF	TGTGCCGGCAGCTTGGTTTATACTGATCAGCCCCAGCATTTT
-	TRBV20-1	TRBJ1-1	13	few	CSAREDPGGEAFF	TGCAGTGCTAGAGAGGATCCCGGGGGTGAAGCTTTCTTT
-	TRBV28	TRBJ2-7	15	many	CASRTPGRGDGEQYF	TGTGCCAGCAGGACCCCGGGCAGGGGGGATGGCGAGCAGTACTTC
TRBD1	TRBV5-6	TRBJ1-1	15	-	CASSLTGTGSTEAFF	TGTGCCAGCAGCTTGACCGGGACAGGAAGCACTGAAGCTTTCTTT
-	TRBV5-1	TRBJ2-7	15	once	CASSLDWGGLYEQYF	TGCGCCAGCAGCTTGGACTGGGGAGGCCTCTACGAGCAGTACTTC
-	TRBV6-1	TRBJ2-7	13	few	CASNLFDGYEQYF	TGTGCCAGCAATTTATTTGATGGCTACGAGCAGTACTTC
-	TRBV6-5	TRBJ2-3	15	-	CASSYSMPYTDTQYF	TGTGCCAGCAGTTACTCGATGCCGTACACAGATACGCAGTATTTT
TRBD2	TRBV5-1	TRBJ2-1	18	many	CASSLRERLAGDYNEQFF	TGCGCCAGCAGCTTGCGAGAGAGACTAGCGGGGGACTACAATGAGCAGTTCTTC
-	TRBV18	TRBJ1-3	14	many	CASSPSGSGNTIYF	TGTGCCAGCTCACCGTCGGGCTCTGGAAACACCATATATTTT
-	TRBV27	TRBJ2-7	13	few	CASSFRETYEQYF	TGTGCCAGCAGTTTCCGGGAGACCTACGAGCAGTACTTC
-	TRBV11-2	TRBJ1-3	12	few	CASSYRDDTIYF	TGTGCCAGCAGCTACAGGGATGACACCATATATTTT
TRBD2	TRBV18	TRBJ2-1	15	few	CASSPSALAGNEQFF	TGTGCCAGCTCACCATCCGCACTAGCGGGAAATGAGCAGTTCTTC
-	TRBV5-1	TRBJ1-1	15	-	CASSSETGMNTEAFF	TGCGCCAGCAGCTCGGAGACAGGAATGAACACTGAAGCTTTCTTT
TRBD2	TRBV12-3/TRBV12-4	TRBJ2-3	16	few	CASRRLAGGFPDTQYF	TGTGCCAGCAGGCGACTAGCGGGGGGGTTCCCAGATACGCAGTATTTT
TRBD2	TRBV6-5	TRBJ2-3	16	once	CASSYSSQRGMDTQYF	TGTGCCAGCAGTTACTCGTCCCAGCGGGGGATGGATACGCAGTATTTT
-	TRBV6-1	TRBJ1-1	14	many	CASSDGSVNTEAFF	TGTGCCAGCAGTGACGGCAGTGTGAACACTGAAGCTTTCTTT
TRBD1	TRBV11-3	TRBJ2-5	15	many	CASSLTGGEQETQYF	TGTGCCAGCAGCTTGACAGGGGGCGAACAAGAGACCCAGTACTTC
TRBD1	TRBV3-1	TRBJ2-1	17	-	CASSPYSRGQDYNEQFF	TGTGCCAGCAGCCCCTACTCTCGGGGACAGGACTACAATGAGCAGTTCTTC
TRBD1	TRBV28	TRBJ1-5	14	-	CASSPDRSYQPQHF	TGTGCCAGCAGCCCGGACAGGAGCTATCAGCCCCAGCATTTT
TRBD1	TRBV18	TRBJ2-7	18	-	CASSPASLTGAASYEQYF	TGTGCCAGCTCCCCAGCGAGTCTTACAGGGGCCGCTTCCTACGAGCAGTACTTC
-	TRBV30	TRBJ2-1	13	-	CAGDSGRSNEQFF	TGTGCCGGAGACTCGGGTCGCAGCAATGAGCAGTTCTTC
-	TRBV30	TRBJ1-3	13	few	CAWSIASGNTIYF	TGTGCCTGGAGTATAGCCTCTGGAAACACCATATATTTT